This T cell receptor (beta chain) was identified in a study of shared T cell receptors in the human thymus. This table comes from immunoSEQ multiplex PCR, and its TCRdb copy is limited to in-frame clones, with some not included. Of 600,000 or so clones in the sample, around 87% were seen once. This CDR3 region has 15 residues. In addition, the sample was reused for a study of human thymus T cells. From that study: Thymus tissue for the work was resected from patients undergoing corrective heart surgery. Related research reported highly overlapping thymic repertoires among unrelated individuals.

The sequence derives from a boy under two years old with a congenital heart defect. The gene calls are TRBV12-2 and TRBJ1-2; the table's D gene call, TRBD1, was not cross checked with the DNA. TRBV12-2 is given as a pseudogene. Sequencing was done on a sample of thymocytes. The DNA of the CDR3 is TGTGCAAGTCGCCACACAGGGGCGTCTAACTATGGCTACACCTTC. Translating it yields CASRHTGASNYGYTF.